This T cell receptor beta chain was recovered during a study of T-cell memory formation after mild COVID-19. At the level of the study: TCR clusters were mostly donor specific. Whole-study findings and limits: There was no confirmation that second-wave clones peaking on day 37 were SARS-CoV-2 specific. Contracting CD4+ clones sat mainly in CM and EM; CD8+ in EMRA.

This clonotype has more than one count but fewer than ten. What it recognizes is unknown. TCRdb reanalysed the 5' RACE reads using MiXCR and keeps one entry per CDR3 protein. The repertoire holds approximately 560,000 distinct CDR3 sequences, 17% seen once, with 8.1% in the top ten. The receptor comes from an adult woman who had mild COVID-19 (a few samples of this study predate the infection). Cell type and time point are not known. Sample: PBMCs or a T cell subset sorted from them (not recorded which).

The CDR3 protein is CASTSGRSYNEQFF. CDR3 DNA: TGCGCCAGCACAAGCGGGAGGTCCTACAATGAGCAGTTCTTC. The rearrangement links TRBV5-1 to TRBJ2-1; TRBD2 aligns across 9 bases. This CDR3 region has 14 residues. V dropped 6 bases and J dropped 1; count of bases not matched to a gene: 2. Per the germline V gene, CDR1 is SGHRS and CDR2 is YFSETQ.